The present TCR beta chain was sequenced within a study of OX40 agonist ivuxolimab in advanced cancers. For the study at large: Cohort: around 86% men, mean age 60, aged about 23 to 80. People who had prior anti-PD-1, anti-PD-L1 or anti-CTLA-4 therapy could take part, and roughly 40% had some. Study-level findings and limits: CD4+ and CD8+ blood T cells expanded clonally by week 6 at 0.1 to 3.0 mg/kg.

It was autoimmune disease history or systemic immunosuppression that excluded patients. This clone was recorded once. Its specificity is not known. The CDR3 is made up of 14 amino acids. Trimming removed 0 bases from V and 2 bases from J, with 8 bases in between. Per the germline V gene, CDR1 is GTSNPN and CDR2 is SVGIG (reference sequence). Profiled with immunoSEQ multiplex PCR; TCRdb holds only in-frame clones, not every one. The table records about 48,000 clones, around 87% of them present only once. This TCR was recovered from an adult with an advanced solid tumor such as melanoma, head and neck, liver or kidney cancer. The sample consisted of CD4+ or CD8+ T cells sorted from blood, taken in a trial of the OX40 agonist ivuxolimab. The chain links TRBV30 to TRBJ1-5; no clear D. CDR3 loop: CAWSVARGNQPQHF. CDR3 DNA sequence: TGTGCCTGGAGTGTAGCTAGGGGCAATCAGCCCCAGCATTTT.